This T cell receptor (beta chain) derives from a study of T-cell memory formation after mild COVID-19. Whole-study context: For the most part, TCR clusters were specific to one donor.

The CDR3 loop spans 12 amino acids. Germline CDR1 SNHLY, CDR2 FYNNEI. V lost 7 bases to trimming and J lost 5 bases, with 9 bases between them. The table lists this clonotype with a few counts. Using constant-segment primers, 5'RACE produced TCR alpha and TCR beta cDNA libraries carrying sample barcodes and UMIs. MiXCR, run by TCRdb on the 5' RACE reads, gives a single entry per CDR3 protein. This sample has fewer than 300,000 distinct CDR3 sequences, with 16% found just once. The material sequenced was PBMCs or a T cell subset sorted from them (not recorded which). The clonotype originates from a man between 18 and 35 years old who had mild COVID-19 (a few samples of this study predate the infection). Cell type and time point are not known. The chain combines TRBV2 with TRBJ2-1; weak D call: TRBD1 (6 bases). The CDR3, as DNA: TGTGCCAGCACCTGGACAGACAATGAGCAGTTCTTC. Translating gives CASTWTDNEQFF.